What follows describes a single TCR beta chain. The source of the sample is a study of blood T cell repertoires in COVID-19. Background on the study: PBMCs, B-cell-depleted T cells, or T cells provided the cDNA or gDNA that made up the material.

TCRdb's copy holds only in-frame clones and misses some; the assay was immunoSEQ multiplex PCR. The sample holds about 180,000 clones, nearly 80% seen once. Germline V gene sequence: CDR1 SGHDT, CDR2 YYEEEE. V lost 4 bases and J 4 bases, leaving 14 bases between the germline ends. This CDR3 spans 14 amino acids. V usage is TRBV5-6 and J usage is TRBJ2-5, with D possibly TRBD2 on 7 matching bases. Sequences were obtained from peripheral blood. This receptor was obtained from a woman in her 70s with acute or convalescent COVID-19. The CDR3 nucleotides are TGTGCCAGCAGCCACCGGCGGGGGCTAGAGACCCAGTACTTC. Translation gives CASSHRRGLETQYF.